In this sample, the clone carrying this TCR beta chain turned up many times. The source of the sample is a study of Graves' ophthalmopathy and Graves' hyperthyroidism. Germline V CDR1 and CDR2: MNHNS, SASEGT. The CDR3 runs to 14 residues. V lost 2 bases and J lost 1, with 8 bases in between. Amplifying from RNA transcripts, the study obtained TCR beta CDR3 regions. Scientists carried out first-round RT-PCR using HTBI primers and then a second-round multiplex PCR. TCRdb re-derived calls from the multiplex PCR reads in MiXCR, one entry per CDR3 protein. The sample consists of fewer than 350,000 distinct CDR3 sequences, 15% to 20% of them appearing once.

This chain connects TRBV6-1 to TRBJ1-1; no reliable D call. The sequence came from an adult man with Graves' ophthalmopathy. The sequenced material came from peripheral blood. Here the CDR3 reads CASSEIRGNTEAFF. The DNA for the CDR3 is TGTGCCAGCAGTGAAATTCGGGGGAACACTGAAGCTTTCTTT.